The source of this TCR beta chain is a study of siplizumab effects on memory and regulatory T cells. Germline V lookup: CDR1 MGHDK, CDR2 SYGVNS. Trimming took off 5 bases at V and 8 bases at J, with 18 bases between the two ends. There are 15 residues in the CDR3. Study-wide results and caveats: With siplizumab, mappable alloreactive CD4+ clones averaged 68.8% Treg-derived, versus more than 25% in controls. A significant reduction in alloreactive sequences traceable to unstimulated CD4+ memory cells was produced by siplizumab. Naive T cells were seen as more diverse than memory cells and as major alloresponse contributors.

Notes on this clone: Its antigen remains unknown.

The study assayed approximately 100,000 TCR templates per sample. Assay used: immunoSEQ multiplex PCR; TCRdb lists only in-frame clones, some missing. The data contain tens of thousands of clones, approximately 96% of them seen just once; the ten biggest clones take up around 0.03%. This clonotype was obtained from a human donor in good health. Material for sequencing was naive CD4+ T cells sorted from blood. The chain links TRBV25-1 to TRBJ1-4, with a possible D match to TRBD1 (6 bases). Written as DNA, the CDR3 is TGTGCCAGCAGTCCGCCGGGCCTGGGGGGCGAAAAACTGTTTTTT. Translating gives CASSPPGLGGEKLFF. The full variable domain, rest sourced from reference TRBV25-1 and TRBJ1-4, is EADIYQTPRYLVIGTGKKITLECSQTMGHDKMYWYQQDPGMELHLIHYSYGVNSTEKGDLSSESTVSRIRTEHFPLTLESARPSHTSQYLCASSPPGLGGEKLFFGSGTQLSVL.